The entry that follows covers one T cell receptor (beta chain) sequence. With 0 bases clipped from V and 4 bases from J, the junction kept 15 bases outside the gene matches. CDR1 and CDR2 from the germline V gene are LNHNV and YYDKDF (reference sequence). The CDR3 length is 20 residues. The entry originates in a study of OX40 agonist ivuxolimab in advanced cancers. Study in general: Eligibility rules accepted prior anti-PD-1, anti-PD-L1 or anti-CTLA-4 therapy, and 40% had some.

Clones were read by immunoSEQ multiplex PCR, and TCRdb kept only the in-frame ones, dropping some. This table holds 45,000 to 50,000 clones, approximately 91% found once. This TCR derives from an adult with an advanced solid tumor such as melanoma, head and neck, liver or kidney cancer. The genes are TRBV15 and TRBJ2-2; 9 positions agree with TRBD1. The material was CD4+ or CD8+ T cells sorted from blood, obtained in a trial of the OX40 agonist ivuxolimab. The CDR3 here is CATSRESGGTGTGLTGELFF. The CDR3 DNA reads as TGTGCCACCAGCAGAGAGTCCGGGGGTACAGGGACAGGGCTCACCGGGGAGCTGTTTTTT.